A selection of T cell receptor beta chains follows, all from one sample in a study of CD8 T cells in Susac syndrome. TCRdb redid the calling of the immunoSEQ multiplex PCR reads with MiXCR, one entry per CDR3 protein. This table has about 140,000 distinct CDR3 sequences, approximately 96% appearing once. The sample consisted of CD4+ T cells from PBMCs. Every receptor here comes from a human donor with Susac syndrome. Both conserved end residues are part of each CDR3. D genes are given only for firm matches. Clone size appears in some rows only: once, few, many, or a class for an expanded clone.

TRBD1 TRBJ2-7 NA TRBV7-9 TGTGCCAGCAGCCCCGACAGGGTATTTGACGAGCAGTACTTC CASSPDRVFDEQYF
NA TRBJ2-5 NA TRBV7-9 TGTGCCAGCAGCTTGAGTCGGGGGGCCCAAGAGACCCAGTACTTC CASSLSRGAQETQYF
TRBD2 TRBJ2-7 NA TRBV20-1 TGCAGTGCTGGACTAGCGGGAGGAAGCTCCTACGAGCAGTACTTC CSAGLAGGSSYEQYF
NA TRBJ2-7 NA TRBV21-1 TGTGCCACCGACAGAAGATCCTACGAGCAGTACTTC CATDRRSYEQYF
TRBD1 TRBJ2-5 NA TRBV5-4 TGTGCCAGCAGCTTGGGGGGACAGTCACAAGAGACCCAGTACTTC CASSLGGQSQETQYF
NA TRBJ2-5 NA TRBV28 TGTGCCAGCAGTTTTAGAGGCCAGGCCAGGAAAGAGACCCAGTACTTC CASSFRGQARKETQYF
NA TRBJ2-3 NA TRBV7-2 TGTGCCAGCAGCTTTCGGACTTCCCCTAGCACAGATACGCAGTATTTT CASSFRTSPSTDTQYF
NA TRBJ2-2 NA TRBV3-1 TGTGCCAGCAGCCAAGTGATGAGGCCCGGGGAGCTGTTTTTT CASSQVMRPGELFF
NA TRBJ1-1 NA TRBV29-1 TGCAGCGTTGAGGGGGACACTGAAGCTTTCTTT CSVEGDTEAFF
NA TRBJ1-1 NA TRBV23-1 TGCGCCAGCAGTGGGGCGGCTGAAGCTTTCTTT CASSGAAEAFF
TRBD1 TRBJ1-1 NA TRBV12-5 TGTGCTAGTGGTGACTGGGACAGGGGGCGAACTGAAGCTTTCTTT CASGDWDRGRTEAFF
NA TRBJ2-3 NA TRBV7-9 TGTGCCAGCAGCTTATCCCAGGGAAGCACAGATACGCAGTATTTT CASSLSQGSTDTQYF
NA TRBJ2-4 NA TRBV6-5 TGTGCCAGCAGTTACACCCCCTGGGCCAAAAACATTCAGTACTTC CASSYTPWAKNIQYF
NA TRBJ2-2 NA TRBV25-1 TGTGCCAGCAGGGGCTCAACATTGGCCGGGGAGCTGTTTTTT CASRGSTLAGELFF
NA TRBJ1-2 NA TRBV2 TGTGCCAGCAGGGGAACAATAGGACAGCGATTAGGCGGCTACACCTTC CASRGTIGQRLGGYTF
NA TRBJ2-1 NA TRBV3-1 TGTGCCAGCAGCGATGCCAAAAGGCACAATGAGCAGTTCTTC CASSDAKRHNEQFF
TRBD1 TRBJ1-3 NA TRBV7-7 TGTGCTAGCAGCGTCGACAGGGGAGGCACCATATATTTT CASSVDRGGTIYF
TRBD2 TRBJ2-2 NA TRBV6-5 TGTGCCAGCAGCTTACTAGCGGGAGAGTCGCGGGAGCTGTTTTTT CASSLLAGESRELFF
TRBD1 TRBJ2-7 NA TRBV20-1 TGCAGTGCTAGCGGGGACAGAGACACCCCCTACGAGCAGTACTTC CSASGDRDTPYEQYF
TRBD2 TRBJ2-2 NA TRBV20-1 TGCAGTGCTAGAGACCGGGGGGGAGGAAGCTCGAACACCGGGGAGCTGTTTTTT CSARDRGGGSSNTGELFF
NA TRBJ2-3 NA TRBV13 TGTGCCAGCAGCTTAGGTGGCAGGGGAACAGATACGCAGTATTTT CASSLGGRGTDTQYF
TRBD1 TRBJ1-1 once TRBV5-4 TGTGCCAGCAGCTTGTTGGGGACAGGCGCTTTCTTT CASSLLGTGAFF
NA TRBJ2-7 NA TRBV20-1 TGCAGTGCTAACAGGGAAAGTGAGCAGTACTTC CSANRESEQYF
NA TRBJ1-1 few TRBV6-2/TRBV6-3 TGTGCCAGCAGGTGGACTGGGAACACTGAAGCTTTCTTT CASRWTGNTEAFF
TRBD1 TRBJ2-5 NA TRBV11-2 TGTGCCAGCAGCTCAGGACAGGGTGCCCAAGAGACCCAGTACTTC CASSSGQGAQETQYF
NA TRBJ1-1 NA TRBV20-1 TGCAGTGCTGCCCGCATCAAGAACACTGAAGCTTTCTTT CSAARIKNTEAFF
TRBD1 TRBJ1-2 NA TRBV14 TGTGCCAGCAGCCCCCTCGGAGGGGGCGGTGGCCACACCTTC CASSPLGGGGGHTF
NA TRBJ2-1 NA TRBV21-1 TGTGCCAGCAGGGGGGCGGGCCCTACTAGAGGCAATGAGCAGTTCTTC CASRGAGPTRGNEQFF